The source of this T cell receptor (beta chain) is a study of CD8 T cells in ankylosing spondylitis. In making TCR beta libraries, quantitative 5'-RACE with molecular barcodes was used. TCRdb called the 5' RACE reads again in MiXCR, with one record for every CDR3 protein. The sample shows 390,000 or so distinct CDR3 sequences, under 25% of them seen only once. Study findings and constraints: There was a TCR beta motif, made of several highly homologous variants, that appeared characteristic of ankylosing spondylitis blood. Reported data indicate significant enrichment of disease-linked clones within matched ankylosing spondylitis synovial fluid. Disease-linked clones proved CD8+ and comparatively uncommon in peripheral blood. Past research had described some motif variants in reactive arthritis synovial fluid and blood.

This clonotype came up a few times. The antigen is unknown. This CDR3 is built from 13 residues. The V gene's germline CDR1 is DFQATT and CDR2 SNEGSKA (reference sequence). V was clipped by 5 bases and J by 2 bases; unmatched bases: 2. The sample taken for sequencing was blood, either unsorted or a sorted T cell fraction (not recorded which). The chain combines TRBV20-1 with TRBJ2-5; TRBD2 matches at 10 bases. This TCR derives from a male donor with ankylosing spondylitis. The CDR3: CSAETSGQETQYF. The CDR3 DNA follows: TGCAGTGCTGAGACTAGCGGGCAAGAGACCCAGTACTTC.